This is a list of T cell receptor beta chains from one sample in a study of blood T cell repertoires in COVID-19. Measured with immunoSEQ multiplex PCR; TCRdb has only the in-frame clones, and not every one. The data hold some 270,000 clones, with 70% to 90% observed a single time. The specimen was PBMCs or T cells enriched from blood (not recorded which). All receptors come from a woman aged 45-65 years with acute COVID-19. Both conserved end residues are part of each CDR3. The D gene is left open where the match is weak. A row's size may be missing; if present it is once, few, many or a size class.

D	J	V	size	DNA	CDR3
.	TRBJ2-1	TRBV4-3	.	TGCGCCAGCAGCCAAGAACAGCGGTACAATGAGCAGTTCTTC	CASSQEQRYNEQFF
TRBD2	TRBJ2-1	TRBV7-2	.	TGTGCCAGCAGCTTAGGGCTAGCGGGGGGGCCACGGGATGAGCAGTTCTTC	CASSLGLAGGPRDEQFF
TRBD1	TRBJ2-6	TRBV3-1/TRBV3-2	.	TGTGCCAGCAGCCAAATTCAGGGGGTTGGGGCCAACGTCCTGACTTTC	CASSQIQGVGANVLTF
TRBD1	TRBJ1-1	TRBV19	.	TGTGCCAGTAGTTACAGGGGGCTTAACACTGAAGCTTTCTTT	CASSYRGLNTEAFF
TRBD1	TRBJ1-4	TRBV7-2	.	TGTGCCAGCAGCTCAGCAGGGGGCGTTAATGAAAAACTGTTTTTT	CASSSAGGVNEKLFF
.	TRBJ1-3	TRBV10-3	.	TGTGCCATCAGGAGGACAGAAAGCTCTGGAAACACCATATATTTT	CAIRRTESSGNTIYF
TRBD1	TRBJ1-2	TRBV28	once	TGTGCCAGCAGTTTATTCCGACAGGGGCAGGGCTACACCTTC	CASSLFRQGQGYTF
.	TRBJ1-5	TRBV6-5	.	TGTGCCAGCAGTTTAACAGGGTCCAGCAATCAGCCCCAGCATTTT	CASSLTGSSNQPQHF
TRBD2	TRBJ2-6	TRBV18	.	TGTGCCAGCTCACTAGGTAGCGGGGGGACCTCTGGGGCCAACGTCCTGACTTTC	CASSLGSGGTSGANVLTF
.	TRBJ2-3	TRBV5-1	once	TGCGCCAGCAGCTCAGTGGTATCAGATACGCAGTATTTT	CASSSVVSDTQYF
.	TRBJ1-1	TRBV18	.	TGTGCCAGCTCACCACCTACAGGCAACACTGAAGCTTTCTTT	CASSPPTGNTEAFF
TRBD1	TRBJ2-1	TRBV5-1	.	TGCGCCAGCAGCTGGGACAGGGGCCGAAGCAATGAGCAGTTCTTC	CASSWDRGRSNEQFF
.	TRBJ1-1	TRBV7-9	few	TGTGCCAGCAGCCCCATGGGGGCGAGTATATCTGAAGCTTTCTTT	CASSPMGASISEAFF
.	TRBJ1-1	TRBV12-5	.	TGTGCTAGTGGTCTTCCCGCGGGTAACACTGAAGCTTTCTTT	CASGLPAGNTEAFF
TRBD1	TRBJ1-2	TRBV9	.	TGTGCCAGCAGCGTAGCTACTCCGGGGACAGGGTTCTACACCTTC	CASSVATPGTGFYTF
.	TRBJ1-1	TRBV19	.	TGTGCCAGTACCCCCCGGTGGGCGAAGAACACTGAAGCTTTCTTT	CASTPRWAKNTEAFF
.	TRBJ1-1	TRBV29-1	.	TGCAGCGTTCAGCACCTGAGCGGCACTGAAGCTTTCTTT	CSVQHLSGTEAFF
.	TRBJ1-1	TRBV7-2	.	TGTGCCAGCAGCCCAGAGGGCAGGAACACTGAAGCTTTCTTT	CASSPEGRNTEAFF
TRBD2	TRBJ2-3	TRBV6-5	.	TGTGCCAGCGGGACTACCACAGATACGCAGTATTTT	CASGTTTDTQYF
.	TRBJ1-1	TRBV7-6	.	TGTGCCAGCAGCTTAGTTGGGGCGGCAGCTTTCTTT	CASSLVGAAAFF
.	TRBJ1-4	TRBV7-9	.	TGTGCCAGCAGCCCCTTCACAGGGCCCTTCGTAGAACTGTTTTTT	CASSPFTGPFVELFF
.	TRBJ1-1	TRBV19	.	TGTGCCAGTAGTATAGAGGGGCCCGCACCCCACTTT	CASSIEGPAPHF
.	TRBJ1-1	TRBV5-1	once	TGCGCCAGCAGCTTGGACGGGGGGCAAGCTTTCTTT	CASSLDGGQAFF
TRBD1	TRBJ1-4	TRBV18	.	TGTGCCAGCTCACCCGGAGGGGGCGATGAAAAACTGTTTTTT	CASSPGGGDEKLFF
.	TRBJ1-4	TRBV6-5	.	TGTGCCAGCAGTCAGGATTTTAATGAAAAACTGTTTTTT	CASSQDFNEKLFF
TRBD1	TRBJ1-2	TRBV4-3	.	TGCGCCAGCAGCCAAGGTGGACAGGGAAGCTACACCTTC	CASSQGGQGSYTF
.	TRBJ1-1	TRBV6-5	.	TGTGCCAGCAGGCGGGGGTTTGCTGAAGCTTTCTTT	CASRRGFAEAFF
.	TRBJ1-5	TRBV9	.	TGTGCCAGCAGCGAGCCCCACAGCAATCAGCCCCAGCATTTT	CASSEPHSNQPQHF
.	TRBJ1-6	TRBV11-3	.	TGTGCCAGCAGCTACGGGGGAAATTCACCCCTCCACTTT	CASSYGGNSPLHF